The 6 T cell receptor beta chains below all came from one sample that was sequenced in a study of molecular identifiers for immune sequencing clone quantification. TCRdb reanalysed the PCR reads using MiXCR and keeps one entry per CDR3 protein. The data hold roughly 40,000 distinct CDR3 sequences, with approximately 17% observed a single time. The sample was naive CD8+ T cells from blood, with Jurkat cell RNA spiked in. Specified subset: FACS-sorted CD8+CD4-CCR7+CD45RA+ naive T cells. These receptors were obtained from a human donor in good health. Some libraries in this study had Jurkat cell RNA spiked in.

This clonotype was detected a few times. The chain couples TRBV19 to TRBJ2-3; possibly TRBD1 for D (7 bases). The CDR3 covers 20 residues. Per the germline V gene, CDR1 is LNHDA and CDR2 is SQIVND (reference sequence). The V gene lost 6 bases and the J gene lost 1 base, with 29 bases spanning the gap. CDR3 DNA: TGTGCCAGTAGCGTATCGGGATTACTGGCGGGACAGTATGGCACAGATACGCAGTATTTT. Translated, it gives CASSVSGLLAGQYGTDTQYF.

Worth noting for this clonotype: The junction and the germline gene differ at one end; a read error may be behind it. V is TRBV9 and J is TRBJ2-5, with 7 bases matching TRBD2. Per the germline V gene, CDR1 is SGDLS and CDR2 is YYNGEE. This CDR3 region has 15 residues. This chain's CDR3 is CASSVVGRPQETQHF. The CDR3 DNA reads TGTGCCAGCAGCGTAGTCGGGAGGCCACAAGAGACCCAGCACTTC.

This clonotype showed up many times. The chain joins TRBV5-5 to TRBJ2-7, with 12 bases lining up with TRBD2. After removal of 0 bases from V and 6 bases from J, the junction contained 10 bases not matched to a gene. The CDR3 extends over 17 amino acids. Germline V gene lookup returns CDR1 SGHKS and CDR2 YYEKEE (reference sequence). This chain's CDR3 is CASSLEAWGLAGTEQYF. The CDR3 nucleotides are TGTGCCAGCAGCTTGGAGGCGTGGGGACTAGCGGGCACCGAGCAGTACTTC.

This clonotype occurred many times. V is TRBV2 and J is TRBJ2-2, with D possibly being TRBD1 (5 bases). The CDR3 length is 16 residues. Germline V gene sequence: CDR1 SNHLY, CDR2 FYNNEI. The V end was cut by 5 bases, the J end by 4 bases, with 17 bases between. The CDR3 spells CASSWVAGAGTGELFF. The CDR3 nucleotides read TGTGCCAGCAGTTGGGTGGCTGGGGCCGGCACCGGGGAGCTGTTTTTT.

This clonotype has more than one count but fewer than ten. This may be a read error: a much more frequent sequence differs by one nucleotide. The rearrangement links TRBV12-3 or TRBV12-4 to TRBJ2-7, with D unresolved. The CDR3 is 14 residues long. In DNA, the CDR3 is TGTGCCGGCAGTTTAGTTAGATTTGGCGACGAGCAGTACTTC. Protein product: CAGSLVRFGDEQYF.

This clonotype was detected ten times or more. In DNA, the CDR3 is TGTGCCAGCAGTCGCCCTCTAGGAGGGAATGAGCAGTTCTTC. Protein product: CASSRPLGGNEQFF. The chain links TRBV7-8 to TRBJ2-1; possibly TRBD2 for D (6 bases). This CDR3 spans 14 amino acids. Germline V gives CDR1 SGHVS, CDR2 FQNEAQ. The V and J ends lost 6 bases and 7 bases respectively, with 16 bases between them.